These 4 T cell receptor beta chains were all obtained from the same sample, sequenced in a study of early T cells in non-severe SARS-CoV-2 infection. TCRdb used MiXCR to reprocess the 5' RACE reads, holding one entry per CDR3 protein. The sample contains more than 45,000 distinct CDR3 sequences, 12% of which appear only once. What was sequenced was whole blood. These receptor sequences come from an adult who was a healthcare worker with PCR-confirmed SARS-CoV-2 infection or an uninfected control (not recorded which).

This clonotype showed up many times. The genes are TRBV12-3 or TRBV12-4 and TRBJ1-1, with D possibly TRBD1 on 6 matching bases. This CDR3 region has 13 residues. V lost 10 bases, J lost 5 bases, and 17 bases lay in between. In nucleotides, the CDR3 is TGTGCCACCCGGGGCGGGGGGGCAACTGAAGCTTTCTTT. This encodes CATRGGGATEAFF.

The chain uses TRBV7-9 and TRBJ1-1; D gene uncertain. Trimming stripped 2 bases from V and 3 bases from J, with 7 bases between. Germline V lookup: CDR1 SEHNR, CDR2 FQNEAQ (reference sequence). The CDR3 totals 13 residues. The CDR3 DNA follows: TGTGCCAGCAGCTTACTCCCAGACACTGAAGCTTTCTTT. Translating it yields CASSLLPDTEAFF.

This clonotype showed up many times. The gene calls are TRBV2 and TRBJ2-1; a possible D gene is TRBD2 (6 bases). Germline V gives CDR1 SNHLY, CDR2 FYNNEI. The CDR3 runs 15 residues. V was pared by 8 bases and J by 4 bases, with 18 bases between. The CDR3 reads CASLWGLPFYNEQFF. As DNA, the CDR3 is TGTGCCAGCTTATGGGGACTTCCTTTTTACAATGAGCAGTTCTTC.

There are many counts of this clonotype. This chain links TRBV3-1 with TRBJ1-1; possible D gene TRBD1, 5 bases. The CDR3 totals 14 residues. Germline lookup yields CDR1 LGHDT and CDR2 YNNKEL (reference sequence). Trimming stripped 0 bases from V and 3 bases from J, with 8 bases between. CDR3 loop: CASSQDWGDTEAFF. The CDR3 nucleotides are TGTGCCAGCAGCCAAGATTGGGGGGACACTGAAGCTTTCTTT.